This T cell receptor (beta chain) was found in a study of blood T cell repertoires in COVID-19. J lost 6 bases, V lost 1 base, and 2 bases had no gene match. The germline V gene has CDR1 SEHNR and CDR2 FQNEAQ (reference sequence). The CDR3 totals 15 residues. Sequencing used immunoSEQ multiplex PCR; TCRdb keeps in-frame clones, though not all of them. The sample yields 250,000 to 300,000 clones, about nine tenths seen once. The receptor was derived from a middle-aged woman who had recovered from COVID-19. The sample consisted of peripheral blood. This chain uses TRBV7-9 with TRBJ2-1; the match to TRBD2 covers 11 bases. The CDR3 nucleotides are TGTGCCAGCAGCTTAGAAGGACTAGCGGGCAATGAGCAGTTCTTC. It specifies CASSLEGLAGNEQFF.